The source of this TCR beta chain is a study of regulatory T cells in long-lasting Graves disease. Broader study findings: Samples came from peripheral blood alone, without thyroid tissue.

This clonotype was seen ten or more times. Its antigen is not known. For TCR beta, libraries came from iRepertoire HTBI primers and Arm-PCR of CDR3 regions. One entry per CDR3 protein results from TCRdb running MiXCR on the multiplex PCR reads. The data contain about 560,000 distinct CDR3 sequences, roughly 16% of them singletons. Sample time point: newly diagnosed GD, antithyroid drugs for less than 3 months. PBMC RNA was the source of the TCR library. There are 16 residues in the CDR3. V trimming: 7 bases; J trimming: 6 bases; junction bases outside the gene matches: 14. These data also featured in a second study, about T cells in Graves' hyperthyroidism and ophthalmopathy.

The clonotype comes from a young man with Graves disease. This material consisted of peripheral blood mononuclear cells (PBMCs), taken at new diagnosis, from a patient treated with antithyroid drugs. V gene TRBV12-3 or TRBV12-4 combines with J gene TRBJ2-1; 8 nucleotides agree with TRBD2. The CDR3 DNA reads TGTGCCAGCACCGAGGGACTAGAGCTTGGGGGCAATGAGCAGTTCTTC. Translating gives CASTEGLELGGNEQFF.